This T cell receptor beta chain was sequenced during a study of CD8+ T cells in alopecia areata. Described treatment: oral pan-JAK inhibitor, 5-10 mg twice daily. The sequencing template was cDNA reverse transcribed from extracted RNA. Produced via immunoSEQ multiplex PCR; TCRdb's table is partial and in-frame only. The sample contains 200,000 to 250,000 clones, approximately 45% of which appear only once. This specimen consisted of CD4+ T cells sorted from blood, obtained at approximately week 36, from a patient treated with tofacitinib. The clonotype originates from a human donor with alopecia areata.

The DNA of the CDR3 is TGTGCCAGCAGCCCCCTCGCGGATATAAGCGGAGGACCATACAATGAGCAGTTCTTC. It codes for CASSPLADISGGPYNEQFF. This sequence joins TRBV11-2 and TRBJ2-1; perhaps TRBD2 as D (5 bases). Looked up from germline, CDR1 is SGHAT and CDR2 is FQNNGV. V shed 5 bases and J shed 4 bases, with 27 bases lying between them. CDR3 length: 19 residues.